A selection of T cell receptor beta chains follows, all from one sample in a study of human T cells and chemical hapten exposure. TCRdb recomputed calls from the RACE reads with MiXCR, one row per CDR3 protein. This repertoire shows 60,000 to 75,000 distinct CDR3 sequences, roughly 6.7% found once; its top ten account for about 1.5%. The sample was whole blood, taken in connection with sensitization to the hapten diphenylcyclopropenone (DPC). The receptors were gathered from a woman in her twenties or thirties with alopecia areata. Some clones in this sample may be carry-over from other donors' samples. CDR3s leave out the opening cysteine and the closing phenylalanine or tryptophan.

V gene	J gene	CDR3 length	CDR3 protein
TRBV5-1	TRBJ1-1	14	ASSLAITGQNTEAF
TRBV5-6	TRBJ1-3	13	ASSLIRSSGNTIY
TRBV19	TRBJ1-2	11	ASSPLTVYGYT
TRBV12-5	TRBJ2-7	12	ASGLGRPQYEQY
TRBV29-1	TRBJ2-5	9	SVAAGATQY
TRBV29-1	TRBJ1-1	11	SVDQGMNTEAF
TRBV29-1	TRBJ1-1	9	SVVRGTEAF
TRBV20-1	TRBJ2-7	11	SARDRGPYEQY
TRBV10-3	TRBJ1-1	11	AKRDREGTEAF
TRBV29-1	TRBJ1-1	12	SAVGAAMNTEAF
TRBV27	TRBJ1-5	13	ASSLEGQGASGQH
TRBV20-1	TRBJ2-3	11	SATTRLTDTQY
TRBV6-1	TRBJ1-1	15	ASSGPPQGARATEAF
TRBV5-1	TRBJ2-3	10	ASSLLGDTQY
TRBV4-2	TRBJ1-2	12	ASSQEDSLYGYT
TRBV12-3/TRBV12-4	TRBJ1-1	12	ASSPGQVNTEAF
TRBV20-1	TRBJ1-5	13	SARTGRSSNQPQH
TRBV19	TRBJ1-2	15	ASSIGIKVEANYGYT
TRBV27	TRBJ1-1	16	ASSLRGGRGVGDTEAF
TRBV2	TRBJ1-1	13	ASSVRGSGSTEAF
TRBV7-8	TRBJ1-2	12	ASSVQGTGYGYT
TRBV6-5	TRBJ1-1	11	ACSDAMNTEAF
TRBV29-1	TRBJ2-3	14	SVGSGGALGADTQY
TRBV5-1	TRBJ2-3	12	ASSLASPLDTQY
TRBV6-2/TRBV6-3	TRBJ1-2	13	ASSYDRPLPYGYT